These 2 T cell receptor beta chains were all obtained from the same sample, sequenced in a study of blood T cell repertoires in COVID-19. Using immunoSEQ multiplex PCR, the repertoire was profiled, and TCRdb retains in-frame clones only, with some absent. The table has approximately 360,000 clones, roughly 90% seen once. Material: peripheral blood. The receptors were sampled from a man between 40 and 49 years old with acute or convalescent COVID-19.

V and J are TRBV5-8 and TRBJ2-4; a weak D match, TRBD2 (5 bases). Germline loops: CDR1 SGHTS, CDR2 YDEGEE. This CDR3 region has 12 residues. V was trimmed by 6 bases and J by 9 bases, leaving 13 bases between them. The CDR3 loop is CASTLRARIQYF. CDR3 sequence (DNA): TGTGCCAGCACCCTGCGGGCGCGCATTCAGTACTTC.

In nucleotides, the CDR3 is TGTGCCAGCAGTTACGGGGCATCTGAGTACTATGGCTACACCTTC. The encoded protein is CASSYGASEYYGYTF. V is TRBV6-2 or TRBV6-3 and J is TRBJ1-2; TRBD1 might be the D (5 bases). V shed 2 bases and J shed 3 bases, with 13 bases lying between them. This CDR3 has 15 amino acids. The germline CDR1 and CDR2 sequences are MNHEY and SVGEGT.